The entry below describes one T cell receptor (beta chain). It has no known antigen specificity. It has no much larger one-base neighbor in the sample; base qualities were not kept. The CDR3 regions of human TCRbeta chains were subjected to immunosequencing. The authors' pipeline ran thus. TCRs in the repertoires were compared against a reference library of SARS-CoV-2-specific TCRs that had been generated with the MIRA antigen-specificity platform. Breadth was defined as the fraction of unique TCRs that were SARS-CoV-2-associated, and depth was defined as the fraction of total T cells that were SARS-CoV-2-associated. Using the MIRA data, every spike-specific TCR was mapped to the spike region that the TCR reacted to and assigned to either a CD4 or a CD8 class. Log10-transformed breadth and depth values were compared by one-way ANOVA with Sidak's multiple comparisons tests. Held by TCRdb, this immuneACCESS table contains in-frame sequences only and omits some clones. Under half of the omission traces to an unresolved V gene where checked; the cause of the rest is unknown. V and J calls and clone size are as listed in that table; D and trimming were resolved from the DNA. Counted in this sample were approximately 120,000 clones; over 80% of them appeared once. The biggest ten clones account for 7.5% of the sample.

The data stem from a study of T cell responses to AZD1222 COVID-19 vaccine (dated by TCRdb to 2020 to 2023). Background on the whole study: Because spike-specific TCR depth and breadth did not differ between the two schedules, AZD1222 recipients who got a second dose at roughly 4 weeks were pooled with those who got a second dose at roughly 12 weeks. Trial participants were enrolled by age into 18-55, 56-69 and 70-plus year subgroups, with about 150, 28 and 57 TCR-sequenced participants respectively. TCR sequencing covered some 250 trial participants: about 210 given two doses of AZD1222 and about 26 given two doses of MenACWY control vaccine. What the research found in general, with its limitations: Participants were mostly white British, with more females than males. The authors suggested clonal diversity may have been underestimated. The vaccine-associated CD4 TCRs covered the entire spike protein, and the dominant responses fell in regions 160-218 and 743-854. In the small 56-69-year group, the increase in depth fell short of significance, most likely because of low power. Because no day 14 peak-response samples were available, repertoires were characterized only after the peak T cell response. Reportedly, almost half of the unique spike-specific TCRs recognized epitopes lying outside the regions that are mutated in the B.1.351 and B.1.1.7 variants. Spike-specific TCR breadth and depth rose significantly after two AZD1222 doses compared with day 0 and with MenACWY recipients. Only five to seven AZD1222 recipients were SARS-CoV-2 seropositive at baseline, limiting conclusions about previously exposed vaccinees.

Taken from the germline V gene, the CDR1 and CDR2 loops are MNHNS and SASEGT. The CDR3 has 15 amino acids, counting the end cysteine and phenylalanine. The kept DNA is CDR3 alone, 45 bases in frame from the first base. A distance of 9 bases separates the germline ends of V and J, which lose 1 base and 0 bases respectively. Interpreted using the paper, the time point label stands for: baseline before first vaccination. Vaccinee samples came from UK trials COV001 and COV002, including a single-blind randomized controlled phase 2/3 trial of AZD1222 (ChAdOx1 nCoV-19) in healthy adults. Trial participant PBMC samples were collected at day 0 and day 28 after the second dose for TCRbeta chain sequencing.

The specimen was peripheral blood, collected on day 0 of AZD1222 vaccination. Recombination connected TRBV6-1 to TRBJ1-2, with the D gene too uncertain to name. The TCR comes from an adult in good health. CDR3 reads: CASSEEVTANYGYTF. In nucleotide form, the sequence is TGTGCCAGCAGTGAAGAGGTAACAGCTAACTATGGCTACACCTTC.